These T cell receptor beta chains were read from a single sample in a study of blood T cell repertoires in COVID-19. Some clones are missing from TCRdb's copy, which holds only in-frame ones; the method was immunoSEQ multiplex PCR. The sample yields 350,000 to 450,000 clones, less than 85% seen once. Sequencing input: peripheral blood. The source is a woman between 18 and 29 years old with acute or convalescent COVID-19. The CDR3 runs from the conserved cysteine through the conserved F or W. D genes are given only for firm matches. Only some rows state a clone size, as once, few, many or a class for expanded clones.

clone_size d_call j_call v_call cdr3_aa cdr3_nt
NA NA TRBJ1-5 TRBV7-2 CASSLNRAAQPQHF TGTGCCAGCAGCCTTAACAGGGCAGCCCAGCCCCAGCATTTT
NA TRBD1 TRBJ2-3 TRBV25-1 CASSEFGTGGAGTQYF TGTGCCAGCAGTGAATTCGGGACAGGGGGAGCAGGTACGCAGTATTTT
NA TRBD2 TRBJ2-1 TRBV28 CASGAGRGLYNEQFF TGTGCCAGCGGAGCAGGGAGGGGTCTCTACAATGAGCAGTTCTTC
NA NA TRBJ1-1 TRBV25-1 CASSERTANTEAFF TGTGCCAGCAGTGAAAGGACAGCCAACACTGAAGCTTTCTTT
few NA TRBJ1-4 TRBV19 CASSMGGGLSEKLFF TGTGCCAGTAGTATGGGCGGGGGGCTGAGTGAAAAACTGTTTTTT
NA TRBD1 TRBJ2-3 TRBV19 CATGNRGPGLDTQYF TGTGCCACCGGGAACAGGGGGCCCGGACTAGATACGCAGTATTTT
NA NA TRBJ2-5 TRBV7-2 CASSFSGETQYF TGTGCCAGCAGCTTCTCCGGGGAGACCCAGTACTTC
NA TRBD1 TRBJ2-2 TRBV19 CASSPQGAVTGELFF TGTGCCAGTAGCCCACAGGGGGCGGTCACCGGGGAGCTGTTTTTT
few TRBD2 TRBJ2-7 TRBV19 CASRTPGLAREQYF TGTGCCAGTAGAACGCCGGGACTAGCTCGCGAGCAGTACTTC
NA NA TRBJ1-1 TRBV7-9 CASSLESGWAFF TGTGCCAGCAGCTTAGAGTCAGGGTGGGCTTTCTTT
NA TRBD1 TRBJ2-3 TRBV6-1 CASSEMVYRGEDTQYF TGTGCCAGCAGTGAAATGGTGTACAGGGGGGAAGATACGCAGTATTTT
NA NA TRBJ1-4 TRBV2 CASRARGSLEKLFF TGTGCCAGCAGGGCCAGGGGCTCCCTTGAAAAACTGTTTTTT
once NA TRBJ1-1 TRBV5-6 CASSLRGKGRNTEAFF TGTGCCAGCAGCTTGAGAGGGAAAGGAAGGAACACTGAAGCTTTCTTT
NA NA TRBJ2-1 TRBV20-1 CSATPQVLEFF TGCAGTGCAACCCCTCAGGTGCTTGAGTTCTTC
NA NA TRBJ2-1 TRBV5-1 CASSPRDLAYNEQFF TGCGCCAGCAGCCCCCGGGACTTGGCGTACAATGAGCAGTTCTTC
NA NA TRBJ1-5 TRBV29-1 CSVAPGQSQPQHF TGCAGCGTCGCCCCGGGACAAAGTCAGCCCCAGCATTTT
NA NA TRBJ1-1 TRBV5-4 CASSANLVQGTEAFF TGTGCCAGCAGCGCAAATCTGGTCCAGGGCACTGAAGCTTTCTTT
NA NA TRBJ1-1 TRBV11-2 CASSLYEGNTEAFF TGTGCCAGCAGCTTATATGAGGGAAACACTGAAGCTTTCTTT
NA NA TRBJ1-2 TRBV28 CASVWGQGNYGYTF TGTGCCAGCGTCTGGGGGCAGGGAAACTATGGCTACACCTTC
few TRBD1 TRBJ1-1 TRBV2 CASSRNRGLNTEAFF TGTGCCAGCAGTCGGAACAGGGGTCTGAACACTGAAGCTTTCTTT
few NA TRBJ2-7 TRBV7-3 CASSLTGLGEQYF TGTGCCAGCAGCTTAACGGGGCTCGGGGAGCAGTACTTC
NA TRBD1 TRBJ2-7 TRBV10-3 CAISDSQGLVEQYF TGTGCCATCAGTGATTCACAGGGGTTGGTCGAGCAGTACTTC
NA NA TRBJ1-6 TRBV12-3/TRBV12-4 CASCIGGRAPLHF TGTGCCAGCTGCATAGGGGGGAGGGCACCCCTCCACTTT
NA TRBD1 TRBJ1-4 TRBV18 CASSPPRTGVGKLFF TGTGCCAGCTCACCACCGAGGACAGGGGTCGGAAAACTGTTTTTT
NA NA TRBJ2-3 TRBV24-1 CATSGTGVGDTQYF TGTGCCACCAGTGGGACGGGGGTTGGAGATACGCAGTATTTT
NA TRBD2 TRBJ2-7 TRBV5-4 CASSLAAGGTSYEQYF TGTGCCAGCAGCTTGGCCGCGGGGGGGACATCCTACGAGCAGTACTTC
NA TRBD1 TRBJ2-2 TRBV11-3 CASTNGQGGTGELFF TGTGCCAGCACGAACGGACAGGGGGGTACCGGGGAGCTGTTTTTT
NA TRBD1 TRBJ1-1 TRBV12-5 CASGPETGGTEAFF TGTGCTAGTGGCCCAGAGACAGGGGGCACTGAAGCTTTCTTT
NA TRBD1 TRBJ2-7 TRBV6-5 CASSYATGTDSYEQYF TGTGCCAGCAGTTACGCCACCGGGACAGACTCCTACGAGCAGTACTTC
NA NA TRBJ2-7 TRBV14 CASSQRPEDLPYF TGTGCCAGCAGCCAACGGCCGGAGGACCTTCCGTACTTC
NA TRBD1 TRBJ1-2 TRBV27 CASSRGQGEWGTYGYTF TGTGCCAGCAGTCGAGGACAGGGAGAATGGGGAACGTATGGCTACACCTTC
NA NA TRBJ1-3 TRBV11-2 CASSLGHFSGNTIYF TGTGCCAGCAGCTTAGGACACTTCTCTGGAAACACCATATATTTT
NA NA TRBJ2-7 TRBV5-6 CASSLEGKQQYF TGTGCCAGCAGCTTGGAGGGGAAACAGCAGTACTTC
NA NA TRBJ1-5 TRBV5-1 CASSFDSGNQPQHF TGCGCCAGCAGTTTCGACAGTGGCAATCAGCCCCAGCATTTT
NA NA TRBJ1-2 TRBV18 CASSPDSNYGYTF TGTGCCAGCTCTCCGGACAGTAACTATGGCTACACCTTC
NA TRBD1 TRBJ2-4 TRBV14 CASSLSSQGDIQYF TGTGCCAGCAGCCTCTCCTCCCAGGGGGACATTCAGTACTTC
NA NA TRBJ1-1 TRBV14 CASSQDREDTEAFF TGTGCCAGCAGCCAAGACAGGGAGGACACTGAAGCTTTCTTT
NA TRBD1 TRBJ1-1 TRBV5-1 CASSATGEFEAFF TGCGCCAGCAGCGCGACAGGGGAGTTCGAAGCTTTCTTT
few NA TRBJ2-3 TRBV27 CASATNAGRQYF TGTGCCAGCGCTACTAATGCGGGAAGGCAGTATTTT
NA TRBD1 TRBJ1-4 TRBV19 CASSRRGTGDEKLFF TGTGCCAGTAGCCGGAGGGGGACAGGGGATGAAAAACTGTTTTTT
NA TRBD1 TRBJ2-2 TRBV18 CASSWGQKNTGELFF TGTGCCAGCTCATGGGGACAGAAGAACACCGGGGAGCTGTTTTTT
NA TRBD2 TRBJ2-1 TRBV4-1 CASSPRGGSGRLGEQFF TGCGCCAGCAGCCCCCGAGGGGGTAGCGGGAGACTGGGAGAGCAGTTCTTC
NA NA TRBJ2-3 TRBV7-9 CASSSGTNRDPTQYF TGTGCCAGCAGCTCGGGGACGAACAGGGACCCAACGCAGTATTTT
NA NA TRBJ1-6 TRBV5-4 CASSLAGSGQTNSPLHF TGTGCCAGCAGCTTGGCCGGTTCAGGGCAAACGAATTCACCCCTCCACTTT
few NA TRBJ1-4 TRBV7-3 CASSSPGGARFATNEKLFF TGTGCCAGCAGCTCCCCTGGCGGGGCCAGATTTGCAACTAATGAAAAACTGTTTTTT
NA NA TRBJ2-5 TRBV12-3/TRBV12-4 CASSPVLETQYF TGTGCCAGCAGCCCCGTTCTCGAGACCCAGTACTTC
NA TRBD1 TRBJ2-7 TRBV28 CASSTRQGSYEQYF TGTGCCAGCAGTACACGACAGGGATCCTACGAGCAGTACTTC
NA TRBD2 TRBJ2-3 TRBV10-1 CASSALAGGPKDTQYF TGCGCCAGCAGTGCCCTAGCGGGAGGGCCAAAAGATACGCAGTATTTT
NA NA TRBJ1-2 TRBV5-4 CASSPRDIYGYTF TGTGCCAGCAGCCCTCGGGACATTTATGGCTACACCTTC
NA TRBD2 TRBJ2-7 TRBV3-1/TRBV3-2 CASSQGTSGTYEQYF TGTGCCAGCAGCCAAGGGACTAGCGGGACCTACGAGCAGTACTTC
NA NA TRBJ1-4 TRBV19 CASSAQGTTNEKLFF TGTGCCAGTAGTGCTCAGGGAACAACTAATGAAAAACTGTTTTTT
NA TRBD1 TRBJ2-7 TRBV11-1 CASSSDRGYEQYF TGTGCCAGCAGCTCTGACAGGGGCTACGAGCAGTACTTC
NA NA TRBJ1-6 TRBV3-1/TRBV3-2 CASTLPGSPLHF TGTGCCAGCACCCTCCCCGGTTCACCCCTCCACTTT